This T cell receptor beta chain was profiled in a study of blood T cell repertoires in COVID-19. As for the study in general: The origin of the acute and convalescent COVID-19 samples was the United States, Italy and Spain.

The CDR3 is made up of 15 amino acids. V was shortened by 1 base and J by 5 bases, with 11 bases between the two germline ends. Germline V lookup: CDR1 SEHNR, CDR2 FQNEAQ (reference sequence). In regard to this clone: The same CDR3 also results from other DNA sequences found in this sample.

As handled by the study authors: Amplification from reference gene primers served as the basis for estimated nucleated cell counts. The data were produced by immunoSEQ multiplex PCR, yet TCRdb's version contains in-frame clones alone and is incomplete. V and J calls and clone size are as listed in that table; D and trimming were resolved from the DNA. The profile shows about 420,000 clones, around nine tenths of them singletons. The receptor comes from a man between 18 and 35 years old with COVID-19, enrolled during active disease. The sample was peripheral blood. The rearrangement links TRBV7-9 to TRBJ2-2, with D hard to call. Here the CDR3 reads CASSLETGVTGELFF. In nucleotides, the CDR3 is TGTGCCAGCAGCTTAGAGACCGGAGTTACCGGGGAGCTGTTTTTT.